The 7 T cell receptor beta chains in this list originate from one sample, sequenced in a study of T-cell reconstitution after alpha-beta-depleted transplantation in children. Researchers prepared the TCRbeta library using unique molecular identifiers, the study reports. Using its own MiXCR run on the PCR reads, TCRdb lists one record per CDR3 protein. Of about 610,000 distinct CDR3 sequences listed, around 27% are singletons. Material: PBMCs, obtained before TCRalphabeta/CD19-depleted stem cell transplant. The origin of the receptors is a boy younger than two with Wiskott-Aldrich syndrome, due to receive a stem cell transplant.

This clonotype has only one observation. This chain joins TRBV3-1 and TRBJ2-7, with D perhaps TRBD1 (6 bases). Germline V gene data show CDR1 as LGHDT and CDR2 as YNNKEL (reference sequence). CDR3 length: 17 amino acids. Trimming stripped 4 bases from V and 0 bases from J, with 19 bases between. CDR3 sequence: CASSPSRRQGSSYEQYF. In nucleotides, the CDR3 is TGTGCCAGCAGCCCCTCCCGGCGGCAGGGGAGCTCCTACGAGCAGTACTTC.

The table lists this clonotype with a few counts. The chain links TRBV20-1 to TRBJ2-1, with 8 bases fitting TRBD2. The germline V gene encodes CDR1 DFQATT and CDR2 SNEGSKA (reference sequence). J gave up 0 bases and V 2 bases, and 6 bases lay outside the gene matches. This CDR3 comprises 16 residues. For the CDR3, the DNA is TGCAGTGCTAGAACCCTAGCGGGTATCTCCTACAATGAGCAGTTCTTC. Protein: CSARTLAGISYNEQFF.

This sequence joins TRBV7-8 and TRBJ2-7; the match to TRBD1 covers 9 bases. Unmatched junction bases numbered 8, after V lost 5 bases and J lost 3 bases. The CDR3 has 15 amino acids. CDR1 SGHVS and CDR2 FQNEAQ come from the germline V gene. CDR3 nucleotides: TGTGCCAGCAGCCTTACCGGGACAGGGAACTACGAGCAGTACTTC. Protein sequence: CASSLTGTGNYEQYF.

This clonotype was counted between two and nine times. V gene TRBV7-2 combines with J gene TRBJ1-5; D unclear. The germline V gene encodes CDR1 SGHTA and CDR2 FQGNSA. CDR3 length: 15 amino acids. Trimming removed 1 base at V and 2 bases at J, with 9 bases between. The CDR3 loop is CASSLGGFGNQPQHF. The CDR3, as DNA: TGTGCCAGCAGCTTAGGGGGATTTGGCAATCAGCCCCAGCATTTT. Full variable domain (remainder filled in from reference TRBV7-2 and TRBJ1-5): GAGVSQSPSNKVTEKGKDVELRCDPISGHTALYWYRQSLGQGLEFLIYFQGNSAPDKSGLPSDRFSAERTGGSVSTLTIQRTQQEDSAVYLCASSLGGFGNQPQHFGDGTRLSIL.

The CDR3 here is CASRITSGYNEQFF. As DNA, the CDR3 is TGCGCCAGCAGGATAACTAGCGGATACAATGAGCAGTTCTTC. The rearrangement links TRBV5-1 to TRBJ2-1; 8 positions agree with TRBD2. Per the germline V gene, CDR1 is SGHRS and CDR2 is YFSETQ. Trimming took 5 bases from V and 4 from J; bases not matched to a gene: 5. CDR3 length: 14 residues.

This clonotype was counted a few times. The chain is built from TRBV27 and TRBJ2-1; 10 positions match TRBD2. This CDR3 is 14 amino acids long. Trimming cost V 8 bases and J 7 bases; bases outside gene matches: 8. The germline V gene has CDR1 MNHEY and CDR2 SMNVEV (reference sequence). CDR3 protein: CASSTSGMENEQFF. The CDR3 DNA reads as TGTGCCAGCTCTACTAGCGGGATGGAGAATGAGCAGTTCTTC.

The rearrangement uses TRBV19 and TRBJ2-7, with 7 bases matching TRBD1. This CDR3 spans 16 amino acids. The V gene end was trimmed by 3 bases and the J gene end by 2 bases; junction bases not matched to a gene: 10. Germline values: CDR1 LNHDA, CDR2 SQIVND (reference sequence). CDR3 coding DNA: TGTGCCAGTAGTATCTTTTTTCGGGACAGCCCCTACGAGCAGTACTTC. This sequence encodes CASSIFFRDSPYEQYF.